The 15 T cell receptor beta chains presented below share a single source sample, sequenced in a study of T cell responses to AZD1222 COVID-19 vaccine. Clones were read by immunoSEQ multiplex PCR, and TCRdb kept only the in-frame ones, dropping some. The table includes 130,000 or so clones, about 90% detected once. The sample here was peripheral blood, taken 28 days after the second AZD1222 dose. Receptors were obtained from an adult who received the AZD1222 COVID-19 vaccine.

This clone was counted once. This chain's CDR3 is CASSTGQGTEAFF. CDR3 nucleotide sequence: TGTGCCAGCAGCACCGGACAGGGCACTGAAGCTTTCTTT. This chain joins TRBV7-3 and TRBJ1-1; 8 bases align to TRBD1. CDR3 size: 13 residues. With V trimmed by 5 bases and J by 4 bases, 3 bases remained unmatched. Per germline, CDR1 SGHTA and CDR2 FQGTGA.

V usage is TRBV2 and J usage is TRBJ1-5, with TRBD1 identical over 7 bases. After removal of 4 bases from V and 1 base from J, the junction contained 10 bases not matched to a gene. The CDR3 totals 17 residues. Germline values: CDR1 SNHLY, CDR2 FYNNEI. This chain's CDR3 is CASSVSVGGSSNQPQHF. CDR3 bases: TGTGCCAGCAGTGTGTCGGTAGGGGGCTCGAGCAATCAGCCCCAGCATTTT. Together with reference TRBV2 and TRBJ1-5, the CDR3 gives the full variable domain: EPEVTQTPSHQVTQMGQEVILRCVPISNHLYFYWYRQILGQKVEFLVSFYNNEISEKSEIFDDQFSVERPDGSNFTLKIRSTKLEDSAMYFCASSVSVGGSSNQPQHFGDGTRLSIL.

J is TRBJ1-1 and V is TRBV30, with TRBD1 matching over 10 bases. J lost 3 bases, V lost 7 bases, and 14 bases had no gene match. CDR1 is GTSNPN and CDR2 is SVGIG in the germline V gene (reference sequence). The CDR3 length is 16 residues. CDR3 nucleotide sequence: TGTGCCTTCAAGCGCCTGAGACAGGGGGCTGACACTGAAGCTTTCTTT. This codes for CAFKRLRQGADTEAFF.

J is TRBJ1-5 and V is TRBV27; no reliable D call. CDR1 is MNHEY and CDR2 is SMNVEV in the germline V gene (reference sequence). The CDR3 consists of 14 residues. V lost 4 bases and J lost 1, with 8 bases in between. This CDR3 is CASSSTVSNQPQHF. The CDR3 DNA follows: TGTGCCAGCAGTTCGACGGTGAGCAATCAGCCCCAGCATTTT.

V is TRBV9 and J is TRBJ1-1; D is ambiguous. CDR1 is SGDLS, CDR2 YYNGEE, per germline. The CDR3 covers 15 residues. V was pared by 0 bases and J by 0 bases, with 9 bases between. This CDR3 is CASSVGGPLNTEAFF. The CDR3 region has the DNA TGTGCCAGCAGCGTAGGAGGACCGCTGAACACTGAAGCTTTCTTT.

The gene calls are TRBV7-9 and TRBJ1-4; D call uncertain. This CDR3 is built from 13 residues. Germline values: CDR1 SEHNR, CDR2 FQNEAQ (reference sequence). Between the trimmed V and J ends, which lost 2 bases and 6 bases, there was a span of 7 bases. CDR3 protein: CASSLREYEKLFF. CDR3 bases: TGTGCCAGCAGCTTAAGGGAGTATGAAAAACTGTTTTTT.

The genes are TRBV18 and TRBJ2-5; D is possibly TRBD2 (5 bases). The CDR3 extends over 13 amino acids. Germline lookup yields CDR1 KGHSH and CDR2 LQKENI. The V end was cut by 6 bases, the J end by 7 bases, with 15 bases between. Here the CDR3 reads CASSAGFEGTQYF. The CDR3 DNA sequence: TGTGCCAGCTCCGCCGGGTTCGAGGGGACCCAGTACTTC.

V gene TRBV28 combines with J gene TRBJ1-5; D gene unclear. The germline V gene encodes CDR1 MDHEN and CDR2 SYDVKM. V was pared by 6 bases and J by 0 bases, with 9 bases between. The CDR3 covers 14 residues. The CDR3 bases are TGTGCCAGCAGGCCTGGCTTTAGCAATCAGCCCCAGCATTTT. Its translation: CASRPGFSNQPQHF.

The chain carries TRBV18 and TRBJ2-7, with 7 bases fitting TRBD1. Germline values: CDR1 KGHSH, CDR2 LQKENI. The CDR3 sequence is 15 residues long. The V and J ends lost 3 bases and 0 bases, in that order; junction bases with no gene match: 5. CDR3 protein: CASSPRQGSSYEQYV. The CDR3 nucleotides read TGTGCCAGCTCACCCCGACAGGGAAGCTCCTACGAGCAGTACGTC.

This chain uses TRBV5-4 with TRBJ2-3, with D possibly TRBD2 on 6 matching bases. This CDR3 region has 16 residues. V was cut by 3 bases and J by 3 bases, with 17 bases left in between. Looked up from germline, CDR1 is SGHNT and CDR2 is YYREEE (reference sequence). Here the CDR3 DNA reads TGTGCCAGCAGCTCCAGGGTACTGGCGGGGACAGATACGCAGTATTTT. Residues: CASSSRVLAGTDTQYF.

The chain employs TRBV11-3 and TRBJ2-5; no clear D gene. Germline CDR1 reads SGHNT; CDR2 reads YENEEA. Trimming removed 3 bases at V and 5 bases at J, with 19 bases between. There are 16 residues in the CDR3. The CDR3 DNA reads TGTGCCAGCAGCTTTGACGCCCCGAATGGTGCGGAGACCCAGTACTTC. Amino acid sequence: CASSFDAPNGAETQYF.

The chain has TRBV19 and TRBJ2-7, with TRBD1 as a possible D gene (5 bases). The CDR3 has 13 amino acids. The germline gives CDR1 LNHDA, CDR2 SQIVND (reference sequence). The V and J ends lost 3 bases and 3 bases respectively, with 9 bases between them. CDR3 nucleotides: TGTGCCAGTAGTATGGGGCCGGACTACGAGCAGTACTTC. Amino acids: CASSMGPDYEQYF.

The chain couples TRBV7-2 to TRBJ2-3; weak D call: TRBD1 (5 bases). The CDR3 extends over 15 amino acids. Trimming removed 0 bases at V and 4 bases at J, with 11 bases between. Germline loops: CDR1 SGHTA, CDR2 FQGNSA. As DNA, the CDR3 is TGTGCCAGCAGCTTAGCGGGTCAGGGCGCAGATACGCAGTATTTT. It codes for CASSLAGQGADTQYF.

This clone came up once. Relative to the germline gene, one junction end is altered; a read error may explain this. V gene TRBV3-1 (or the pseudogene TRBV3-2) combines with J gene TRBJ1-4; perhaps TRBD1 as D (5 bases). The CDR3 runs to 14 residues. Germline V gene sequence: CDR1 LGHDT, CDR2 YNNKEL (reference sequence). The CDR3 loop is CAGSHQGPNEKLFF. CDR3 DNA: TGTGCCGGCAGCCATCAGGGCCCTAATGAAAAACTGTTTTTT.

This rearrangement joins TRBV7-9 to TRBJ2-7; D is unclear. Trimming pared 2 bases from V and 3 bases from J, leaving 5 bases between. This CDR3 has 12 amino acids. Germline V gives CDR1 SEHNR, CDR2 FQNEAQ (reference sequence). The CDR3 DNA follows: TGTGCCAGCAGCTTAAACAGCTACGAGCAGTACTTC. This sequence encodes CASSLNSYEQYF.